These T cell receptor beta chains were read from a single sample in a study of T cells in tuberculosis. Sequencing used immunoSEQ multiplex PCR; TCRdb keeps in-frame clones, though not all of them. This sample has more than 35,000 clones, with roughly 93% found just once. The specimen sequenced was PBMCs. The receptors shown here come from a donor aged 10 to 29 with latent tuberculosis or without tuberculosis infection. Some clones in this sample may be carry-over from other donors' samples. Both conserved end residues are part of each CDR3. Fields, in order: V gene, CDR3 protein.

v_call: TRBV6-5
cdr3_aa: CASSSETAYEQYF

v_call: TRBV4-1
cdr3_aa: CASSLSPGTSGGNEQFF

v_call: TRBV6-1
cdr3_aa: CASSVYSGANVLTF

v_call: TRBV27
cdr3_aa: CASSTGVSGANVLTF

v_call: TRBV5-4
cdr3_aa: CASSSKTGTFEAFF

v_call: TRBV7-9
cdr3_aa: CASSLLLGTGPNEKLFF

v_call: TRBV11-2
cdr3_aa: CASSLVGLADEQYF

v_call: TRBV4-1
cdr3_aa: CASSQDPRTEVTDTQYF

v_call: TRBV18
cdr3_aa: CASSTSGGATYEQYF

v_call: TRBV6-6
cdr3_aa: CASSYLRGVKAGELFF

v_call: TRBV5-1
cdr3_aa: CASSEQGIGVNTEAFF

v_call: TRBV19
cdr3_aa: CASRPSGGNTGELFF

v_call: TRBV2
cdr3_aa: CASSARTGTAGSGYTF

v_call: TRBV6-5
cdr3_aa: CASSFLTLTGRHEQYF

v_call: TRBV19
cdr3_aa: CASSRPMEGSLHF

v_call: TRBV4-1
cdr3_aa: CASSQDRDEQFF

v_call: TRBV19
cdr3_aa: CASSQKPRDREAFF

v_call: TRBV19
cdr3_aa: CASSIRAGSSQETQYF

v_call: TRBV7-2
cdr3_aa: CASSFGMYTEAFF

v_call: TRBV6-6
cdr3_aa: CASSYLAGAGDEQFF

v_call: TRBV5-1
cdr3_aa: CASSLAGSGDGQETQYF

v_call: TRBV18
cdr3_aa: CASSPPTGENEQFF

v_call: TRBV30
cdr3_aa: CASKGRGTQYF

v_call: TRBV7-2
cdr3_aa: CASSSPTGFLYGYTF

v_call: TRBV7-9
cdr3_aa: CASRFGAGYEQYF

v_call: TRBV7-9
cdr3_aa: CASSMGQGVYEQYF

v_call: TRBV12-5
cdr3_aa: CASALRNEQFF

v_call: TRBV15
cdr3_aa: CATSRDRAGGYNEQFF

v_call: TRBV2
cdr3_aa: CASSDVLPNTEAFF

v_call: TRBV30
cdr3_aa: CAWSEQRNTIYF

v_call: TRBV13
cdr3_aa: CASSTRVHSPLHF

v_call: TRBV7-9
cdr3_aa: CASSPRGNPNSPLHF

v_call: TRBV14
cdr3_aa: CASSQEGGLFPEAFF

v_call: TRBV18
cdr3_aa: CASSPGQGGSYNEQFF

v_call: TRBV27
cdr3_aa: CASSSPGLVTYNEQFF

v_call: TRBV7-2
cdr3_aa: CASSAARGYTF

v_call: TRBV7-2
cdr3_aa: CASSIDSQNTEAFF

v_call: TRBV5-4
cdr3_aa: CASSLSRQANSPLHF

v_call: TRBV19
cdr3_aa: CASSISGQLSYGYTF

v_call: TRBV19
cdr3_aa: CASSPRDISYEQYF

v_call: TRBV11-2
cdr3_aa: CASSPRLSPYGYTF

v_call: TRBV6-5
cdr3_aa: CASSDRGGSYEQYF

v_call: TRBV5-6
cdr3_aa: CASSYTGSPLHF

v_call: TRBV2
cdr3_aa: CASSDSYGYTF

v_call: TRBV7-2
cdr3_aa: CASSQALGVNYGYTF

v_call: TRBV1
cdr3_aa: CTSSQDELAGVTGELFF

v_call: TRBV6-1
cdr3_aa: CASSDSLGADQETQYF

v_call: TRBV10-3
cdr3_aa: CAPPRQDNEQFF

v_call: TRBV7-3
cdr3_aa: CASSLRGTGRYGYTF

v_call: TRBV7-7
cdr3_aa: CASSLIGGSGEQYF

v_call: TRBV25-1
cdr3_aa: CASSHRGYGYTF

v_call: TRBV5-4
cdr3_aa: CASYTEFYGYTF

v_call: TRBV21-1
cdr3_aa: CASRKRDRTKKGNQPQHF

v_call: TRBV5-8
cdr3_aa: CASSLGGTEDQPQHF